Sequencing of this T cell receptor beta chain was carried out in a study of blood T cells in healthy people across ages. General observations from the study: Donor CMV infection status was unknown, possibly confounding age-related changes in expanded clonotypes.

Primers used in a second PCR of about 6 to 12 cycles were a sample-barcoded 5' primer and a J-beta primer mix. Each CDR3 protein gets one entry after TCRdb re-called the 5' RACE reads with MiXCR. The sample holds about 400,000 distinct CDR3 sequences, roughly half seen once. Comments on this clonotype: The antigen remains undetermined.

Staff drew around 10 milliliters of peripheral blood from each donor. Per germline, CDR1 SQVTM and CDR2 ANQGSEA. V was clipped by 7 bases and J by 4 bases; unmatched bases: 6. This CDR3 is built from 14 residues. The sequencing input was blood. The clonotype was recovered from a man aged 60 to 69 in good health. The chain joins TRBV29-1 to TRBJ2-3; 12 positions match TRBD2. The CDR3 DNA reads as TGCAGCGGACGACTAGCGGGAGTCTCAGATACGCAGTATTTT. Translating it yields CSGRLAGVSDTQYF.